The clone carrying this TCR beta chain was seen once. Its antigen remains unknown. This record belongs to a study of T cell responses to AZD1222 COVID-19 vaccine. Study outcomes and limitations: Females made up more of the donors, who were largely white British, and clonal diversity may have come out too low.

The protocol was immunoSEQ multiplex PCR, while the TCRdb copy is restricted to in-frame clones and leaves out a portion. This sample has approximately 100,000 clones; around nine tenths occur once, and the top ten carry 3.3%. The sample consisted of peripheral blood, taken on day 0 of AZD1222 vaccination. The sequence came from an adult in good health.

The CDR3 is CASTYDGGGARGGELFF. The CDR3 nucleotides are TGTGCCAGCACATACGACGGAGGAGGGGCGCGGGGCGGGGAGCTGTTTTTT. The chain uses TRBV25-1 and TRBJ2-2; a possible D gene is TRBD2 (6 bases). V was cut by 7 bases and J by 7 bases, with 25 bases left in between. This CDR3 has 17 amino acids. CDR1 and CDR2 from the germline V gene are MGHDK and SYGVNS.